This T cell receptor beta chain was obtained from a study of OX40 agonist ivuxolimab in advanced cancers. CDR1 and CDR2 (germline): MNHNS, SASEGT. The CDR3 length is 12 residues. Trimming cost V 6 bases and J 5 bases, with 10 bases left between them. Only in-frame clones appear in the TCRdb table, and some are missing; sequencing was by immunoSEQ multiplex PCR. The table records approximately 89,000 clones, roughly nine tenths of them present only once. The gene calls are TRBV6-1 and TRBJ1-2, with no clear D. The receptor was derived from an adult with an advanced solid tumor such as melanoma, head and neck, liver or kidney cancer. Sequenced here: CD4+ or CD8+ T cells sorted from blood, sampled in a trial of the OX40 agonist ivuxolimab. DNA for the CDR3: TGTGCCAGCAGGGAGATTCCGTATGGCTACACCTTC. Protein: CASREIPYGYTF.